Listed here are 22 T cell receptor beta chains from one sample, sequenced in a study of T cells after yellow fever vaccination. Via MiXCR, TCRdb re-called the 5' RACE reads, giving one row per CDR3 protein. The sample has 620,000 or so distinct CDR3 sequences, over 9% seen once. This sample comprised PBMCs, obtained on the day of the yellow fever booster vaccination. The receptors here all came from a man under 40 who received the YFV17D yellow fever vaccine.

This clonotype was seen a few times. The chain carries TRBV19 and TRBJ1-1; a possible D gene is TRBD1 (5 bases). The V end lost 6 bases, the J end lost 5 bases, and 13 bases lay between the germline ends. This CDR3 contains 13 residues. Germline lookup yields CDR1 LNHDA and CDR2 SQIVND (reference sequence). The CDR3 DNA reads as TGTGCCAGTAGAAGATCGGGGGGGACTGAAGCTTTCTTT. It is translated as CASRRSGGTEAFF. The full variable domain, with the rest looked up from reference TRBV19 and TRBJ1-1, is DGGITQSPKYLFRKEGQNVTLSCEQNLNHDAMYWYRQDPGQGLRLIYYSQIVNDFQKGDIAEGYSVSREKKESFPLTVTSAQKNPTAFYLCASRRSGGTEAFFGQGTRLTVV.

This clonotype was counted between two and nine times. The chain has TRBV19 and TRBJ2-2, with TRBD2 as a possible D gene (5 bases). CDR3 size: 13 residues. From germline, CDR1 is LNHDA and CDR2 SQIVND (reference sequence). Trimming stripped 5 bases from V and 7 bases from J, with 11 bases between. CDR3 DNA sequence: TGTGCCAGTAGTGTAGGACTGTTCGGGGAGCTGTTTTTT. Translated, it gives CASSVGLFGELFF.

This clonotype came up a few times. V is TRBV29-1 and J is TRBJ2-3; D gene unclear. This CDR3 is 13 amino acids long. Germline assignment: CDR1 SQVTM and CDR2 ANQGSEA. V lost 4 bases, J lost 4 bases, and 12 bases lay in between. The CDR3 nucleotides are TGCAGCGTTGCGTTACCCGCACCAGATACGCAGTATTTT. Amino acid sequence: CSVALPAPDTQYF.

This clonotype was counted between two and nine times. This chain connects TRBV9 to TRBJ2-1, with D perhaps matching TRBD1 or TRBD2 (6 bases each). The CDR3 covers 15 residues. Trimming removed 0 bases from V and 5 bases from J, with 12 bases in between. CDR1 SGDLS and CDR2 YYNGEE come from the germline V gene. The CDR3 region has the DNA TGTGCCAGCAGCGTAGCTTTGAGGGGGGACAATGAGCAGTTCTTC. Amino acids: CASSVALRGDNEQFF.

This rearrangement joins TRBV7-2 to TRBJ2-2, with a possible D match to TRBD1 (6 bases). V was clipped by 5 bases and J by 6 bases, with 10 bases between them. Germline V lookup: CDR1 SGHTA, CDR2 FQGNSA. This CDR3 comprises 13 residues. The CDR3 reads CASSPRTAGELFF. The CDR3 DNA reads TGTGCCAGCAGCCCCCGGACAGCCGGGGAGCTGTTTTTT.

This clonotype occurred a few times. The rearrangement links TRBV2 to TRBJ1-1; no definite D call. Trimming shortened V by 4 bases and J by 4 bases, and 10 bases separated the two germline ends. The CDR3 is 13 amino acids. In germline, CDR1 is SNHLY, CDR2 FYNNEI. The DNA of the CDR3 is TGTGCCAGCAGTGTTACCGGCGTCACTGAAGCTTTCTTT. This translates into CASSVTGVTEAFF.

This chain connects TRBV28 to TRBJ2-1, with D unresolved. The V end was cut by 7 bases, the J end by 4 bases, with 8 bases between. This CDR3 comprises 12 residues. From germline, CDR1 is MDHEN and CDR2 SYDVKM. CDR3 in DNA: TGTGCCAGCACCGATCAGTACAATGAGCAGTTCTTC. Translated: CASTDQYNEQFF.

This clonotype was recorded many times. This chain joins TRBV12-3 or TRBV12-4 and TRBJ1-5; D may be TRBD1 (6 bases). With 6 bases removed from V and 5 bases from J, the gap between germline ends came to 14 bases. This CDR3 has 14 residues. CDR3 protein: CASRTTGTYQPQHF. DNA of the CDR3: TGTGCCAGCAGAACGACAGGAACCTATCAGCCCCAGCATTTT.

This clonotype was observed a handful of times. This chain connects TRBV20-1 to TRBJ2-7; 9 bases are shared with TRBD1. V gave up 4 bases and J gave up 2 bases; unmatched junction bases: 9. CDR1 and CDR2 from the germline V gene are DFQATT and SNEGSKA (reference sequence). This CDR3 region has 15 residues. The CDR3 region has the DNA TGCAGTGCTACCCGGACAGGGGAGGCCACCTACGAGCAGTACTTC. It specifies CSATRTGEATYEQYF.

This clonotype was seen many times. This rearrangement joins TRBV7-8 to TRBJ2-5, with 9 bases fitting TRBD2. V was clipped by 1 base and J by 5 bases; unmatched bases: 8. Germline CDR1 is SGHVS and CDR2 is FQNEAQ. The CDR3 runs 16 residues. CDR3 bases: TGTGCCAGCAGCTTAGTCCTAGCGGGATTATGGGAGACCCAGTACTTC. Translated: CASSLVLAGLWETQYF.

V and J are TRBV5-1 and TRBJ1-2; D not certain. From germline, CDR1 is SGHRS and CDR2 YFSETQ. Trimming removed 0 bases at V and 8 bases at J, with 5 bases between. The CDR3 covers 11 residues. The CDR3 nucleotides read TGCGCCAGCAGCTTGGACACCGGCTACACCTTC. Its protein product is CASSLDTGYTF.

Only a few counts were recorded for this clonotype. V is TRBV7-2 and J is TRBJ1-6, with D possibly being TRBD1 (6 bases). The length of the CDR3 is 13 residues. The germline CDR1 and CDR2 sequences are SGHTA and FQGNSA. The V and J ends lost 7 bases and 4 bases respectively, with 8 bases between them. The DNA of the CDR3 is TGTGCCAGCAACGGACAGTATAATTCACCCCTCCACTTT. Protein sequence: CASNGQYNSPLHF.

This clonotype was seen ten or more times. The V call is TRBV7-2, the J call TRBJ2-1, with TRBD2 as a possible D gene (6 bases). The CDR3 spans 12 residues. Trimming shortened V by 5 bases and J by 12 bases, and 14 bases separated the two germline ends. Germline loops: CDR1 SGHTA, CDR2 FQGNSA. As DNA, the CDR3 is TGTGCCAGCAGCCCATACGGGAGACGGCAGTTCTTC. Translating it yields CASSPYGRRQFF.

This clonotype has more than one count but fewer than ten. The gene calls are TRBV18 and TRBJ2-1, with TRBD2 matching over 8 bases. The trim removed 3 bases at V and 5 bases at J, leaving 9 bases unmatched. Germline V CDR1 and CDR2: KGHSH, LQKENI. The CDR3 sequence is 16 residues long. The CDR3 reads CASSPPGGRRHNEQFF. DNA of the CDR3: TGTGCCAGCTCACCCCCGGGGGGGAGGAGGCACAATGAGCAGTTCTTC.

This clonotype has more than one count but fewer than ten. V usage is TRBV5-1 and J usage is TRBJ2-7, with unresolved D. Germline loops: CDR1 SGHRS, CDR2 YFSETQ. CDR3 length: 17 residues. V was shortened by 0 bases and J by 0 bases, with 16 bases between the two germline ends. The CDR3 is CASSLAPTGPSSYEQYF. The CDR3 coding sequence is TGCGCCAGCAGCTTGGCTCCGACGGGCCCGAGCTCCTACGAGCAGTACTTC.

V gene TRBV3-1 combines with J gene TRBJ1-1, with D tentatively TRBD1 (6 bases). CDR1 is LGHDT, CDR2 YNNKEL, per germline (reference sequence). Trimming took 6 bases from V and 11 from J, leaving 25 bases between them. CDR3 length: 15 residues. The CDR3 loop is CASRALVSGASMAFF. The CDR3 DNA reads as TGTGCCAGCAGGGCTTTAGTGTCAGGGGCTTCAATGGCTTTCTTT.

The chain employs TRBV28 and TRBJ2-2, with D perhaps being TRBD1 or TRBD2 (5 bases each). This CDR3 has 16 amino acids. The V end was cut by 3 bases, the J end by 7 bases, with 18 bases between. Germline V gene lookup returns CDR1 MDHEN and CDR2 SYDVKM. This chain's CDR3 is CASSFGQRGTIGELFF. CDR3 in DNA: TGTGCCAGCAGTTTTGGGCAGAGGGGTACGATCGGGGAGCTGTTTTTT.

V gene TRBV6-1 combines with J gene TRBJ2-7, with D maybe TRBD1 (6 bases). Germline CDR1 MNHNS, CDR2 SASEGT. V was trimmed by 8 bases and J by 3 bases, leaving 17 bases between them. This CDR3 has 14 amino acids. The CDR3, as DNA: TGTGCCAGCGTCCGGACAGTTGGATTCTACGAGCAGTACTTC. It specifies CASVRTVGFYEQYF.

This clonotype has a handful of counts. The V and J genes are TRBV3-1 and TRBJ2-1; TRBD2 matches at 7 bases. Trimming took 4 bases from V and 5 from J; bases not matched to a gene: 5. The CDR3 runs to 14 residues. In germline, CDR1 is LGHDT, CDR2 YNNKEL (reference sequence). The CDR3 loop is CASSPSGGHNEQFF. The DNA of the CDR3 is TGTGCCAGCAGCCCCTCGGGAGGCCACAATGAGCAGTTCTTC.

The rearrangement joins TRBV5-1 to TRBJ1-4; D is uncertain. The CDR3 consists of 12 residues. The V and J ends lost 5 bases and 4 bases respectively, with 6 bases between them. Germline CDR1 reads SGHRS; CDR2 reads YFSETQ. The CDR3 here is CASSTGNEKLFF. The CDR3, as DNA: TGCGCCAGCAGTACCGGTAATGAAAAACTGTTTTTT.

This clonotype has only a few counts. V usage is TRBV20-1 and J usage is TRBJ2-7, with 8 bases fitting TRBD1. With 5 bases clipped from V and 3 bases from J, the junction kept 6 bases outside the gene matches. This CDR3 contains 13 residues. CDR1 DFQATT and CDR2 SNEGSKA come from the germline V gene (reference sequence). The CDR3 bases are TGCAGTGCTCCAACAGGGGGTATCTACGAGCAGTACTTC. The encoded protein is CSAPTGGIYEQYF.

J is TRBJ2-5 and V is TRBV5-4; tentatively, D is TRBD1 (6 bases). The length of the CDR3 is 15 residues. Germline V gene sequence: CDR1 SGHNT, CDR2 YYREEE (reference sequence). Between the trimmed V and J ends, which lost 4 bases and 4 bases, there was a span of 17 bases. The CDR3 DNA is TGTGCCAGCAGCCCCCCGACAGGCCGAGGAGAGACCCAGTACTTC. Translating gives CASSPPTGRGETQYF.